These T cell receptor beta chains were read from a single sample in a study of OX40 agonist ivuxolimab in advanced cancers. The protocol was immunoSEQ multiplex PCR, while the TCRdb copy is restricted to in-frame clones and leaves out a portion. The sample carries fewer than 85,000 clones, 70% to 90% recorded once. The sequenced sample was CD4+ or CD8+ T cells sorted from blood, obtained in a trial of the OX40 agonist ivuxolimab. The receptors originated from an adult with an advanced solid tumor such as melanoma, head and neck, liver or kidney cancer. The CDR3 runs from the conserved cysteine through the conserved F or W. The D gene is left open where the match is weak. Only part of the rows carry a size: once, few, many, or a class if the clone is expanded.

TGTGCCAGCAGCTCAAGGGACGGCCATAATGAAAAACTGTTTTTT | CASSSRDGHNEKLFF | - | TRBV7-9 | - | TRBJ1-4
TGTGCCAGCTCACCTGGGGGCACCGGGGAGCTGTTTTTT | CASSPGGTGELFF | - | TRBV18 | - | TRBJ2-2
TGTGCCAGCAGTGACGACCGAAACACTGAAGCTTTCTTT | CASSDDRNTEAFF | - | TRBV2 | - | TRBJ1-1
TGCGCCAGCAGGAGGGCGGCGAACACCGGGGAGCTGTTTTTT | CASRRAANTGELFF | - | TRBV5-1 | few | TRBJ2-2
TGTGCCAGCAGCTTAACCGGGACCACTGGGGGAGAGACCCAGTACTTC | CASSLTGTTGGETQYF | - | TRBV7-9 | - | TRBJ2-5
TGTGCCTGGAATAAGGTGGGCGGGGCCTCCTACAATGAGCAGTTCTTC | CAWNKVGGASYNEQFF | - | TRBV30 | - | TRBJ2-1
TGTGCCAGCAGTGACCTCGTAACACTTCATGGGGATACGCAGTATTTT | CASSDLVTLHGDTQYF | - | TRBV25-1 | - | TRBJ2-3
TGTGCCAGCAGTGACGCAGCGAGGGAGCAAGAGACCCAGTACTTC | CASSDAAREQETQYF | - | TRBV25-1 | - | TRBJ2-5
TGTGCCAGCAGCTTCAGACAGACAGGCTCTGGAAACACCATATATTTT | CASSFRQTGSGNTIYF | - | TRBV5-5 | - | TRBJ1-3
TGTGCCAGCAATTTTGAAGGGGCGAACACTGAAGCTTTCTTT | CASNFEGANTEAFF | - | TRBV6-5 | - | TRBJ1-1
TGTGCCAGCTGCCGGGCAGAGACCCAGTACTTC | CASCRAETQYF | - | TRBV2 | - | TRBJ2-5
TGTGCCAGCAGCTCCCTGTCCGGGCAGACCCAGTACTTC | CASSSLSGQTQYF | - | TRBV7-2 | - | TRBJ2-5
TGTGCCAGTAGTAGAGAAGGTGACAGGGGGGGCCAGCCCCAGCATTTT | CASSREGDRGGQPQHF | TRBD1 | TRBV19 | - | TRBJ1-5
TGTGCCAGCAGCCCGGGACAGGGGGGCACCGGGGAGCTGTTTTTT | CASSPGQGGTGELFF | TRBD1 | TRBV11-1 | - | TRBJ2-2
TGCGCCAGCAGCTTGGCTCGGCCCGACACTGAAGCTTTCTTT | CASSLARPDTEAFF | - | TRBV5-1 | - | TRBJ1-1
TGCGCCAGCAGTTCGGGACCCAACTATGGCTACACCTTC | CASSSGPNYGYTF | - | TRBV10-2 | - | TRBJ1-2
TGTGCCAGCAGCTACGGACTAGCGGGGTTAGGAGATACGCAGTATTTT | CASSYGLAGLGDTQYF | TRBD2 | TRBV9 | - | TRBJ2-3
TGCGCCAGCAGCCAAATCGGGCGGGAAGAGACCCAGTACTTC | CASSQIGREETQYF | - | TRBV4-1 | - | TRBJ2-5
TGTGCCAGCAGCACGACAGGGGCCGGAAACACCATATATTTT | CASSTTGAGNTIYF | TRBD1 | TRBV7-2 | - | TRBJ1-3
TGTGCCAGCAGCTTGGTCCAACGCAGGGTCACTGGCTACACCTTC | CASSLVQRRVTGYTF | - | TRBV5-6 | - | TRBJ1-2
TGTGCCTGGAGTGTACAGGGAGGAGATACGCAGTATTTT | CAWSVQGGDTQYF | - | TRBV30 | - | TRBJ2-3
TGTGCCAGCACTTTACTAGCGGGGGGCGGGGAGCAGTACTTC | CASTLLAGGGEQYF | TRBD2 | TRBV6-1 | - | TRBJ2-7
TGTGCCAGCAGCTTAGCTGGTGGAGAGACCCAGTACTTC | CASSLAGGETQYF | - | TRBV7-7 | - | TRBJ2-5
TGCAGCGCCTTCACGACAAGGGATGGCTACACCTTC | CSAFTTRDGYTF | - | TRBV29-1 | - | TRBJ1-2
TGTGCCAGCAGCTTATATGGGGGTACAGGGAGTACCGGGGAGCTGTTTTTT | CASSLYGGTGSTGELFF | - | TRBV7-6 | - | TRBJ2-2
TGTGCCAGCTCGCTCACTATTGACAGGAACTACGAGCAGTACTTC | CASSLTIDRNYEQYF | - | TRBV18 | - | TRBJ2-7
TGCGCCAGCAGCCAAGATGCGGACTACCGATCGTACGAGCAGTACTTC | CASSQDADYRSYEQYF | - | TRBV4-1 | - | TRBJ2-7
TGTGCCAGCAGCTTAGACCCCCCGGAGAGGGGGACAGATACGCAGTATTTT | CASSLDPPERGTDTQYF | - | TRBV7-2 | - | TRBJ2-3
TGCGCCAGCAGCTTGGGACAGGGACTTGGCGAGCAGTACTTC | CASSLGQGLGEQYF | - | TRBV5-1 | - | TRBJ2-7
TGTGCCAGCAGCGTCGTTAGCGGGGGGAACACAGATACGCAGTATTTT | CASSVVSGGNTDTQYF | TRBD2 | TRBV9 | - | TRBJ2-3
TGTGCCATCACGGCTGGGGCCAACGTCCTGACTTTC | CAITAGANVLTF | - | TRBV10-3 | - | TRBJ2-6
TGCGCCAGCAGCCAAATTCCCGAGGCAGGGTGGGTACGAGAGACCCAGTACTTC | CASSQIPEAGWVRETQYF | - | TRBV4-1 | - | TRBJ2-5
TGTGCCAGCAGCTTGTCCAGGGACACTGAAGCTTTCTTT | CASSLSRDTEAFF | - | TRBV5-4 | - | TRBJ1-1
TGCGCCAGCTGGTTGAGGCCTGCCGGGGAGCTGTTTTTT | CASWLRPAGELFF | - | TRBV5-1 | - | TRBJ2-2
TGCGCCAGCAGTTCATCGGCCGTCCCGCGGGAGCAGTACTTC | CASSSSAVPREQYF | - | TRBV5-1 | - | TRBJ2-7
TGTGCCAGCAGCTTGGGGGATGGGGCTGGGGCCAACGTCCTGACTTTC | CASSLGDGAGANVLTF | - | TRBV11-3 | - | TRBJ2-6
TGTGCCATCCAACTTCAAGATCAGCCCCAGCATTTT | CAIQLQDQPQHF | - | TRBV7-9 | once | TRBJ1-5
TGTGCCATCAGCGAAGGGGCATCCCGGGCACGTCCCTACGAGCAGTACTTC | CAISEGASRARPYEQYF | - | TRBV10-3 | - | TRBJ2-7
TGCGCCAGCAGTGCTTCGGATAGCAATCAGCCCCAGCATTTT | CASSASDSNQPQHF | - | TRBV10-2 | - | TRBJ1-5
TGTGCCAGCAGTTATTCCCGGGGCGCCTATAATTCACCCCTCCACTTT | CASSYSRGAYNSPLHF | - | TRBV6-5 | - | TRBJ1-6